This TCR beta chain was recorded in a study of blood T cells in healthy people across ages. Trimming stripped 4 bases from V and 3 bases from J, with 10 bases between. The CDR3 is 13 residues long. Germline assignment: CDR1 SGHRS and CDR2 YFSETQ. Combining a sample-barcoded 5' primer with a J-beta primer mix, a second PCR ran for roughly 6 to 11 cycles. TCRdb independently ran MiXCR on the 5' RACE reads; one entry per CDR3 protein. Of about 730,000 distinct CDR3 sequences listed, around 40% were seen once; the top ten hold approximately 22%. PBMCs numbering at least 6.5 million were isolated per sample. Extracted total RNA amounted to at least 5.5 micrograms for each sample.

The sequence was obtained from an older woman in good health. This chain uses TRBV5-1 with TRBJ1-1; D gene unclear. Sequenced input: blood. CDR3 residues: CASSGELDTEAFF. The CDR3 bases are TGCGCCAGCAGCGGCGAACTAGACACTGAAGCTTTCTTT.